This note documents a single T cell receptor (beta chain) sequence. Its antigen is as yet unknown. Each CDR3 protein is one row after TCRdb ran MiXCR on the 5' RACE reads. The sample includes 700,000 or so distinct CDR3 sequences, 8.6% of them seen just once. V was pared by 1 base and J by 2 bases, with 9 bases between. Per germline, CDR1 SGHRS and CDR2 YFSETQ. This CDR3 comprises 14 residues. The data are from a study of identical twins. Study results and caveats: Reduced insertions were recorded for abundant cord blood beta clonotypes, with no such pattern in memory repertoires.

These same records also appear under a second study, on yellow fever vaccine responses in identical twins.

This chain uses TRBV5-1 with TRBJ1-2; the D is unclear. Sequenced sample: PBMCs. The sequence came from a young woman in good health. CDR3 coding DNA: TGCGCCAGCAGCTTGACGGCACAAAACTATGGCTACACCTTC. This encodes CASSLTAQNYGYTF.